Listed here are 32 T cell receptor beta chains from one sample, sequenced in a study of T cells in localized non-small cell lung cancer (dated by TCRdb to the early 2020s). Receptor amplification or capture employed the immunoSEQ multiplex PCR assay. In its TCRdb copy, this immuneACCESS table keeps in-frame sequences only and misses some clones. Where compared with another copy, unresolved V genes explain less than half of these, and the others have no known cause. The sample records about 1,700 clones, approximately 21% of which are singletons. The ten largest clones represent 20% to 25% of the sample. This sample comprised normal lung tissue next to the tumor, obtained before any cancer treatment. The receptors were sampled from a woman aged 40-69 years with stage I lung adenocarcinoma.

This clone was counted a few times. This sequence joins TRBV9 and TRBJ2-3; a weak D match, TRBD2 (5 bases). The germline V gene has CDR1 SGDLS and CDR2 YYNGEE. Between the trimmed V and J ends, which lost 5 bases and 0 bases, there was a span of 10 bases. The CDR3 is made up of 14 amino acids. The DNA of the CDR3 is TGTGCCAGCAGTTTTGAGGGAAGCACAGATACGCAGTATTTT. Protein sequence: CASSFEGSTDTQYF.

This CDR3 reads CASSTGTGNMNEQFF. The CDR3 DNA sequence: TGTGCCAGCTCAACCGGGACAGGGAACATGAATGAGCAGTTCTTC. The chain couples TRBV18 to TRBJ2-1, with 9 bases matching TRBD1. Trimming at V came to 5 bases and at J to 7 bases, leaving 9 bases not matched to a gene. The CDR3 has 15 amino acids. CDR1 is KGHSH and CDR2 is LQKENI in the germline V gene.

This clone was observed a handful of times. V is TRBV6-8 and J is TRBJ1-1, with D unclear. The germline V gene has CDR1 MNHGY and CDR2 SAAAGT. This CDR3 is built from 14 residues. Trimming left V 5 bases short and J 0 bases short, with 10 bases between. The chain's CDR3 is CASSPDGLNTEAFF. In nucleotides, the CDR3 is TGTGCCAGCAGTCCGGACGGCCTGAACACTGAAGCTTTCTTT.

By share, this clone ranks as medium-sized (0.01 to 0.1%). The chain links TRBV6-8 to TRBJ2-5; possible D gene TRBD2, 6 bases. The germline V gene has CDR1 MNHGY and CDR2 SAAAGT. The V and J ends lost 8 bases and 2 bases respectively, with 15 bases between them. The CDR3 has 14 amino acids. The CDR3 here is CASRRVGGQETQYF. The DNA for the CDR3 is TGTGCCAGCCGGCGCGTGGGGGGACAAGAGACCCAGTACTTC.

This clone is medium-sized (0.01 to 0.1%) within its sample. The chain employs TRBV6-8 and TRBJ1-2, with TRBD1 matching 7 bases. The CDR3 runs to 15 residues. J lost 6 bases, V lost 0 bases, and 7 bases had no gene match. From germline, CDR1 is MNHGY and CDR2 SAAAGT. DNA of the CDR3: TGTGCCAGCAGTTACTCGATCAAGGGGGCTGATGGCTACACCTTC. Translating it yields CASSYSIKGADGYTF.

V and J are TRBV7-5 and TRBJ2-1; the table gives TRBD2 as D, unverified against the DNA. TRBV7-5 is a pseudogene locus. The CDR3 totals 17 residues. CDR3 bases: TGTGCCAGCAGCCTAGGCGGGGGGGCCCTCTCCTACAATGAGCAGTTCTTC. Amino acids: CASSLGGGALSYNEQFF.

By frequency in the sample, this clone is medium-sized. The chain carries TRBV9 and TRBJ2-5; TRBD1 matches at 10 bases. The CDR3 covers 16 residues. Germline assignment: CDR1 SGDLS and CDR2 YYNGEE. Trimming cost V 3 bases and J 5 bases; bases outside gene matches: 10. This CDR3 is CASSAGQGGGRETQYF. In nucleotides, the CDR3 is TGTGCCAGCAGCGCAGGACAGGGGGGAGGTCGGGAGACCCAGTACTTC. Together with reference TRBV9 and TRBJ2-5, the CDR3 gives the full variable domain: DSGVTQTPKHLITATGQRVTLRCSPRSGDLSVYWYQQSLDQGLQFLIQYYNGEERAKGNILERFSAQQFPDLHSELNLSSLELGDSALYFCASSAGQGGGRETQYFGPGTRLLVL.

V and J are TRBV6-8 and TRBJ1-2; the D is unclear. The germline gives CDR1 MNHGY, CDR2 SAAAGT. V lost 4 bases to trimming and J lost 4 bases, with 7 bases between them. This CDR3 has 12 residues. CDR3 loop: CASSSSIYGYTF. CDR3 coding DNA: TGTGCCAGCAGTTCGTCCATCTATGGCTACACCTTC.

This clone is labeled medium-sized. The CDR3 loop is CAIREGVGASTEAFF. The CDR3 DNA is TGTGCCATCAGGGAGGGGGTAGGGGCGAGCACTGAAGCTTTCTTT. The J gene is TRBJ1-1, the V gene TRBV6-8; perhaps TRBD1 as D (6 bases). Trimming took 10 bases from V and 4 from J, leaving 22 bases between them. Germline CDR1 MNHGY, CDR2 SAAAGT. The CDR3 contains 15 residues.

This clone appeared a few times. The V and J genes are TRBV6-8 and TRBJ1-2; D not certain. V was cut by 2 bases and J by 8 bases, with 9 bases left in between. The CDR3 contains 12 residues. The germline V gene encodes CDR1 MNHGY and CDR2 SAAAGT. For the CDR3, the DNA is TGTGCCAGCAGTTACCTCGGGGAAGGCTACACCTTC. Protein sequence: CASSYLGEGYTF.

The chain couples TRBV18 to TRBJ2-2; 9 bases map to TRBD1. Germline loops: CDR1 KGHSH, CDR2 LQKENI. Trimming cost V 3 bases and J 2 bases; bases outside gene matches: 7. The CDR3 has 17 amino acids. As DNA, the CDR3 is TGTGCCAGCTCACCGGGAGCGGGACAGGGTAACACCGGGGAGCTGTTTTTT. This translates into CASSPGAGQGNTGELFF.

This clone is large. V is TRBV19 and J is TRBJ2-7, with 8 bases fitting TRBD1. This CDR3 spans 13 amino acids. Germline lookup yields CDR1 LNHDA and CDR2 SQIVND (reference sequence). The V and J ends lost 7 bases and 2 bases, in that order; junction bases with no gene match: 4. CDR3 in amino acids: CASKGTGAYEQYF. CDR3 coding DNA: TGTGCCAGTAAAGGGACAGGTGCCTACGAGCAGTACTTC.

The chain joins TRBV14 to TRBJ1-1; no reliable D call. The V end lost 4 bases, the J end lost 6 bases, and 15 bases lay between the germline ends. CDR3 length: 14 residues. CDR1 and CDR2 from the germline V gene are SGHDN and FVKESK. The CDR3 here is CASSPPGVGAEAFF. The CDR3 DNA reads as TGTGCCAGCAGCCCCCCCGGGGTTGGCGCTGAAGCTTTCTTT.

CDR3 region: CASSFDRAGNTIYF. The CDR3 bases are TGCGCCAGCAGCTTTGACAGGGCCGGAAACACCATATATTTT. The chain uses TRBV5-1 and TRBJ1-3; TRBD1 matches 7 bases. CDR1 and CDR2 from the germline V gene are SGHRS and YFSETQ. V dropped 2 bases and J dropped 4; count of bases not matched to a gene: 3. The CDR3 consists of 14 residues.

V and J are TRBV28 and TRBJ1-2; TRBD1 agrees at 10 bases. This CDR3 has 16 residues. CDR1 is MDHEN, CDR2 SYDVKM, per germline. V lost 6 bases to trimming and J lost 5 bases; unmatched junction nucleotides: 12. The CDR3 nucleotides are TGTGCCAGCAGCGGGGGGACAGGGGCGGTGTCGTATGGCTACACCTTC. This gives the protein CASSGGTGAVSYGYTF.

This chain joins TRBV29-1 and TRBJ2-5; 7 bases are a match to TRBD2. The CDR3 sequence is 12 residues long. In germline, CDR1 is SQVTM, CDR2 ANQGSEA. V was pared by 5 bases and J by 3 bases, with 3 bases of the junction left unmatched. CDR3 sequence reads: CSVQSGEETQYF. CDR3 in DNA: TGCAGCGTTCAAAGCGGGGAAGAGACCCAGTACTTC.

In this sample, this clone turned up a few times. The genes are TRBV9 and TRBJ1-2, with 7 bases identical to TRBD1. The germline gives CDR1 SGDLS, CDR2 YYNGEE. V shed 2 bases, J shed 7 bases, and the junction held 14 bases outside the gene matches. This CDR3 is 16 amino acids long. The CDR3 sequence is CASSVGTDNYSGGYTF. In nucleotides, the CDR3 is TGTGCCAGCAGCGTCGGGACAGATAATTATTCGGGTGGCTACACCTTC.

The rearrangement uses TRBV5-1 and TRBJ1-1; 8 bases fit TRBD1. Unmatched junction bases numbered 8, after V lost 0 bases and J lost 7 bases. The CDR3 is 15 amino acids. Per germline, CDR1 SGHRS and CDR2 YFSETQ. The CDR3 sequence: CASSLEVRGLGEAFF. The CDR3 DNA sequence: TGCGCCAGCAGCTTGGAAGTCAGGGGGCTAGGTGAAGCTTTCTTT.

The CDR3 region is CASSSAGGVETQYF. The CDR3 nucleotides read TGTGCCAGCAGCTCCGCAGGCGGCGTAGAGACCCAGTACTTC. V gene TRBV7-4 combines with J gene TRBJ2-5; no clear D gene. The CDR3 has 14 residues. The germline V gene encodes CDR1 SGHVT and CDR2 SQSDAQ. V lost 4 bases and J 4 bases, leaving 13 bases between the germline ends.

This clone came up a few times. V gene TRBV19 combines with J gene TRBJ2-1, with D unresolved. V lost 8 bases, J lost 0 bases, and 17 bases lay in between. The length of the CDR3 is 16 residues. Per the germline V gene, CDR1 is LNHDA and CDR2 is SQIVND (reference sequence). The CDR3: CASADLERDSYNEQFF. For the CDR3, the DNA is TGTGCCAGTGCAGACCTCGAAAGGGACTCCTACAATGAGCAGTTCTTC.

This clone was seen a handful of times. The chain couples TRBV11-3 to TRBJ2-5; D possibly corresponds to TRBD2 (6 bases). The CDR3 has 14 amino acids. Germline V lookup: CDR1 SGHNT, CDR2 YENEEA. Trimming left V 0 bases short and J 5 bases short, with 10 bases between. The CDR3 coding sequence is TGTGCCAGCAGCTTAGATAGCGGAGGGGAGACCCAGTACTTC. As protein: CASSLDSGGETQYF.

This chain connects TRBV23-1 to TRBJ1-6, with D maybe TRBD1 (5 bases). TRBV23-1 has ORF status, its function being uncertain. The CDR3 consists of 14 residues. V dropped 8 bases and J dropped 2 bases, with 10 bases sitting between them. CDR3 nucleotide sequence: TGCGCCAGCTCCCGACAGACCTATAATTCACCCCTCCACTTT. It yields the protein CASSRQTYNSPLHF.

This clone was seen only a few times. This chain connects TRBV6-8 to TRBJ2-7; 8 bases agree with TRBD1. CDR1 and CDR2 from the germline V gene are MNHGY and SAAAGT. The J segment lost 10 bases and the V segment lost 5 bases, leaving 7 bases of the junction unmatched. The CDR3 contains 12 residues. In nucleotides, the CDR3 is TGTGCCAGCAGTCCGACAGGGGCGGATCAGTACTTC. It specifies CASSPTGADQYF.

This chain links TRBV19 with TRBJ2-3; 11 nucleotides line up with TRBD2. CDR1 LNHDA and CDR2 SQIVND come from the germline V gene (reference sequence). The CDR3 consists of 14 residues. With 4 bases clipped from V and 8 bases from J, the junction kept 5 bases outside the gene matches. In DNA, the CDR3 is TGTGCCAGTAGTAGTACTAGCGGGGGAGTTACGCAGTATTTT. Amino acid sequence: CASSSTSGGVTQYF.

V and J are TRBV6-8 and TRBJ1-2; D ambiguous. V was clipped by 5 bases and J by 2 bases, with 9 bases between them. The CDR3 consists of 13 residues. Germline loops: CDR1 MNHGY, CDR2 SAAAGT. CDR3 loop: CASSPTANYGYTF. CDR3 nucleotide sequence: TGTGCCAGCAGTCCCACCGCGAACTATGGCTACACCTTC.

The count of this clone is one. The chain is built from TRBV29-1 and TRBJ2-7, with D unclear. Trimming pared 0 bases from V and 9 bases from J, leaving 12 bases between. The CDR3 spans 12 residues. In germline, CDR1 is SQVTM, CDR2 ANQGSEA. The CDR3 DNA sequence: TGCAGCGTTGAAGATCCCCCAGGACCGCAGTACTTC. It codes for CSVEDPPGPQYF.

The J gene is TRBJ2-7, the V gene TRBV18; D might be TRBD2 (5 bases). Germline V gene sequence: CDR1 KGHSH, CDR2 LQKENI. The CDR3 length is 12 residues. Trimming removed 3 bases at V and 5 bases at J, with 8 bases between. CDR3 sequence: CASSPNGDEQYF. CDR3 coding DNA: TGTGCCAGCTCACCGAACGGGGACGAGCAGTACTTC.

CDR3 nucleotide sequence: TGCGCCAGCAGTGAGGTCCCGGGTTTCGAAGAGACCCAGTACTTC. It translates to CASSEVPGFEETQYF. This rearrangement joins TRBV10-1 to TRBJ2-5; D remains unclear. V was clipped by 2 bases and J by 3 bases, with 13 bases between them. The CDR3 consists of 15 residues. Germline values: CDR1 WNHNN, CDR2 SYGVQD (reference sequence).

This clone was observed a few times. The CDR3 DNA is TGCGCCAGCAGTCAAAAATGGGGACCCCCTCAGCCCTTCTATGGCTACACCTTC. It is translated as CASSQKWGPPQPFYGYTF. The chain is built from TRBV23-1 and TRBJ1-2; perhaps TRBD1 as D (5 bases). TRBV23-1 is flagged as an ORF with uncertain function. The CDR3 length is 18 residues. The ends were cut back, 2 bases at V and 4 bases at J, with 23 bases in the middle.

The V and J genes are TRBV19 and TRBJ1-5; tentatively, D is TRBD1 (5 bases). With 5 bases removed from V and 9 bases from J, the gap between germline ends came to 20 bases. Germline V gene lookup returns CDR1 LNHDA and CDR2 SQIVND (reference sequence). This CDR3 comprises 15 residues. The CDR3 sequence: CASSVEGRGYWPQHF. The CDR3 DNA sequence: TGTGCCAGTAGTGTTGAAGGTCGGGGGTACTGGCCCCAGCATTTT.

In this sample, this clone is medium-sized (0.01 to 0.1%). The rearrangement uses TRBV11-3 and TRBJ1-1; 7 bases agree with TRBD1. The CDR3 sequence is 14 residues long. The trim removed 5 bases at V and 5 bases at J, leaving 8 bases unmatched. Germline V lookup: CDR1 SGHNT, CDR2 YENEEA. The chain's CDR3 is CASSVIQGGTEAFF. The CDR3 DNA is TGTGCCAGCAGCGTTATTCAGGGGGGTACTGAAGCTTTCTTT.

This chain's CDR3 is CASSLGNRALTDTEAFF. In DNA form, the CDR3 reads TGTGCCAGCAGCTTAGGGAATCGGGCGCTGACAGACACTGAAGCTTTCTTT. V usage is TRBV11-3 and J usage is TRBJ1-1; a possible D gene is TRBD1 (5 bases). Trimming stripped 1 base from V and 3 bases from J, with 18 bases between. Germline values: CDR1 SGHNT, CDR2 YENEEA. CDR3 length: 17 amino acids.